The 10 T cell receptor beta chains listed next were all sequenced from one sample in a study of T cell clonotyping in hematopoietic cell transplantation. The data were produced by immunoSEQ multiplex PCR, yet TCRdb's version contains in-frame clones alone and is incomplete. The sample records approximately 4,200 clones, approximately 80% being singletons. The input for sequencing was peripheral blood mononuclear cells, taken 100 days after allogeneic stem cell transplant. The receptors shown here come from a male patient between 50 and 60 years old who had an allogeneic stem cell transplant from an unrelated donor, so the T cells may come from the graft donor. Some clones in this sample may be carry-over from other donors' samples.

This chain joins TRBV11-2 and TRBJ2-7, with 12 bases matching TRBD2. CDR3 length: 15 amino acids. Germline V gene sequence: CDR1 SGHAT, CDR2 FQNNGV. Trimming at V came to 4 bases and at J to 7 bases, leaving 8 bases not matched to a gene. For the CDR3, the DNA is TGTGCCAGCAGCTATCTAGCGGGAGGGCCTCGGGAGCAGTACTTC. It codes for CASSYLAGGPREQYF.

The genes are TRBV10-3 and TRBJ1-5; 7 nucleotides line up with TRBD1. J was trimmed by 3 bases and V by 3 bases; bases with no gene match: 5. In germline, CDR1 is ENHRY, CDR2 SYGVKD. The CDR3 has 15 amino acids. The CDR3 DNA follows: TGTGCCATCAGTGATACCGACAGGGCCAATCAGCCCCAGCATTTT. Its translation: CAISDTDRANQPQHF.

V is TRBV25-1 and J is TRBJ1-2, with 9 bases fitting TRBD1. The CDR3 has 14 amino acids. J lost 4 bases, V lost 4 bases, and 4 bases had no gene match. Germline V CDR1 and CDR2: MGHDK, SYGVNS. The CDR3 DNA reads TGTGCCAGCAGTGGGACAGGGGAGGGCTATGGCTACACCTTC. Amino acids: CASSGTGEGYGYTF.

This clone was seen a single time. This sequence joins TRBV7-2 and TRBJ2-1; 7 bases map to TRBD2. J lost 0 bases, V lost 5 bases, and 4 bases had no gene match. The CDR3 sequence is 15 residues long. CDR1 SGHTA and CDR2 FQGNSA come from the germline V gene. CDR3 residues: CASSIRTSSYNEQFF. The CDR3 DNA reads TGTGCCAGCAGCATCCGGACTAGCTCCTACAATGAGCAGTTCTTC.

Concerning this clone itself: In the same sample, other DNA sequences code for this CDR3. The V gene is TRBV7-2, the J gene TRBJ1-2; D might be TRBD1 (5 bases). Germline V gene lookup returns CDR1 SGHTA and CDR2 FQGNSA. The CDR3 length is 12 residues. V lost 2 bases, J lost 4 bases, and 5 bases lay in between. CDR3 DNA sequence: TGTGCCAGCAGCTTACAGGGCTATGGCTACACCTTC. This translates into CASSLQGYGYTF.

This clone was observed once. The V gene is TRBV25-1, the J gene TRBJ2-5; 15 nucleotides match TRBD2. The CDR3 runs 16 residues. Germline assignment: CDR1 MGHDK and CDR2 SYGVNS. V lost 3 bases to trimming and J lost 5 bases; unmatched junction nucleotides: 4. In DNA form, the CDR3 reads TGTGCCAGCAGTGAGGGACTAGCGGGGGGAGGTGAGACCCAGTACTTC. Translation gives CASSEGLAGGGETQYF. The complete variable domain, with remaining parts taken from reference TRBV25-1 and TRBJ2-5, reads EADIYQTPRYLVIGTGKKITLECSQTMGHDKMYWYQQDPGMELHLIHYSYGVNSTEKGDLSSESTVSRIRTEHFPLTLESARPSHTSQYLCASSEGLAGGGETQYFGPGTRLLVL.

This clone showed up just a few times. The gene calls are TRBV2 and TRBJ1-1, with no clear D. This CDR3 is 14 amino acids long. V lost 3 bases to trimming and J lost 1 base, with 9 bases between them. Germline CDR1 is SNHLY and CDR2 is FYNNEI. CDR3 coding DNA: TGTGCCAGCAGTGACGAGAATACGAACACTGAAGCTTTCTTT. This encodes CASSDENTNTEAFF.

V usage is TRBV19 and J usage is TRBJ1-2; no firm D call. Germline V gene lookup returns CDR1 LNHDA and CDR2 SQIVND (reference sequence). This CDR3 comprises 14 residues. V was pared by 3 bases and J by 4 bases, with 12 bases between. The CDR3 nucleotides read TGTGCCAGTAGTATCGGGTGGGGTGGCTATGGCTACACCTTC. This sequence encodes CASSIGWGGYGYTF.

This chain links TRBV7-2 with TRBJ2-7; 7 bases are shared with TRBD1. Unmatched junction bases numbered 6, after V lost 1 base and J lost 3 bases. This CDR3 comprises 15 residues. The V gene's germline CDR1 is SGHTA and CDR2 FQGNSA. The CDR3 here is CASSLGGQSFYEQYF. The CDR3 nucleotides are TGTGCCAGCAGCTTAGGGGGACAGAGCTTCTACGAGCAGTACTTC. The full variable domain, rest sourced from reference TRBV7-2 and TRBJ2-7, is GAGVSQSPSNKVTEKGKDVELRCDPISGHTALYWYRQSLGQGLEFLIYFQGNSAPDKSGLPSDRFSAERTGGSVSTLTIQRTQQEDSAVYLCASSLGGQSFYEQYFGPGTRLTVT.

The chain employs TRBV29-1 and TRBJ1-4; D is unresolved. The length of the CDR3 is 15 residues. Trimming cost V 6 bases and J 4 bases, with 18 bases left between them. The V gene's germline CDR1 is SQVTM and CDR2 ANQGSEA. Here the CDR3 DNA reads TGCAGCGTCACTGATGGCAGGAAAAGTAATGAAAAACTGTTTTTT. It translates to CSVTDGRKSNEKLFF.